The present T cell receptor beta chain was sequenced within a study of beta chain features in type 1 diabetes. Whole-study context: No patient-donor differences in age, gender, total cells or subset yield.

This clone occurred a few times. The V end lost 5 bases, the J end lost 5 bases, and 11 bases lay between the germline ends. CDR3 size: 13 residues. CDR1 and CDR2 (germline): MDHEN, SYDVKM. CD4+ cells of the naive, central memory, regulatory and stem cell-like memory types were sorted via CD45RO/CCR7/CD25/CD127/CD95/CD27. Expressed TCRB transcripts were sequenced, since all the RNA that had been isolated was reverse transcribed. The assay was immunoSEQ multiplex PCR, and TCRdb's table has in-frame clones only and misses some. Of some 99,000 clones detected, less than 40% appear once; the ten largest clones hold roughly 0.07%.

Sequencing was carried out using stem cell memory CD4+ T cells from blood. The rearrangement links TRBV28 to TRBJ2-3, with a tentative D call TRBD2 (6 bases). The TCR was taken from a woman aged 18-29 years in good health. As DNA, the CDR3 is TGTGCCAGCAGTAGCACTAGCCTAGATACGCAGTATTTT. As protein: CASSSTSLDTQYF.